This TCR beta chain was sequenced for a study of T-cell reconstitution after alpha-beta-depleted transplantation in children (dated by TCRdb to about 2016). Regarding the research as a whole: Using TCR repertoire profiling, the study quantitatively followed how T-cell immune reconstitution unfolded in children after TCRalphabeta/CD19-depleted allogeneic hematopoietic cell transplantation.

This clonotype has a count of ten or more. The antigen this receptor binds is unknown. No per-base quality is available; no much larger clone lies one base away. The germline V gene encodes CDR1 DFQATT and CDR2 SNEGSKA (reference sequence). Reading from cysteine to phenylalanine, the CDR3 counts 14 amino acids. Only the CDR3 portion is preserved as DNA: 42 bases, with reading frame beginning at the first base. V and J lose 3 bases and 5 bases, and a span of 16 bases separates them. Library prep was done by PCR. Sequencing was carried out with an Illumina HiSeq 2500. Molecular barcoding was employed in the preparation of TCR libraries, with unique molecular identifiers being used to normalize TCRbeta repertoire quantification. In TCRdb, the public reads were trimmed at Q25 with fastp and aligned with MiXCR, with productive beta chains retained. All rows with the same CDR3 protein become a single entry with the most common DNA and genes. The sample contains around 500,000 distinct CDR3 sequences, about an eighth of them found a single time. The top ten clones comprise 5% to 6% of the sample.

The TCR originated in a human donor who donated a stem cell graft to a child with combined immunodeficiency. The V and J genes are TRBV20-1 and TRBJ2-5, with TRBD1 perhaps the D gene, on 6 matching bases. The sequencing here drew on PBMCs from the stem cell graft donor, taken from the stem cell graft. The nucleotides are TGCAGTGCTAGGGGGTTTGGGGGCTTGGAGACCCAGTACTTC. Its coded protein is CSARGFGGLETQYF.